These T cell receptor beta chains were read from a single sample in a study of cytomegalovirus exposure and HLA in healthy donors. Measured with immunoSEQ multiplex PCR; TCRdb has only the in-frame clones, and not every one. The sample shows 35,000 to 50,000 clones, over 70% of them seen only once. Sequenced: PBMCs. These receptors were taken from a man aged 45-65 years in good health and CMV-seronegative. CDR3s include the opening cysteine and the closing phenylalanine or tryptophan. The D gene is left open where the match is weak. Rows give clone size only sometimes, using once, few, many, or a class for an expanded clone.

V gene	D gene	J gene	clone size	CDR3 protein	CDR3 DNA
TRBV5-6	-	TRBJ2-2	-	CASSLVATGELFF	TGTGCCAGCAGCTTGGTAGCAACCGGGGAGCTGTTTTTT
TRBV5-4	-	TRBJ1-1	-	CASSLGPGRSLLNTEAFF	TGTGCCAGCAGCTTGGGTCCGGGGAGGTCGTTACTGAACACTGAAGCTTTCTTT
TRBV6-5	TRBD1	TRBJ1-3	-	CASRRDRVSGNTIYF	TGTGCCAGCAGACGGGACAGGGTTTCTGGAAACACCATATATTTT
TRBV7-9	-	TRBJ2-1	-	CSSSLPGTPYNEQFF	TGTTCCAGCAGTCTCCCCGGGACACCTTACAATGAGCAGTTCTTC
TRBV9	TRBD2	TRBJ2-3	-	CASSSSGKLDTQYF	TGTGCCAGCAGCTCTAGCGGGAAATTAGATACGCAGTATTTT
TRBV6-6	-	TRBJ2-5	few	CASRRQETQYF	TGTGCCAGCAGGAGACAAGAGACCCAGTACTTC
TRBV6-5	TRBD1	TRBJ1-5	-	CASSRTGESNQPQHF	TGTGCCAGCAGTCGGACAGGGGAAAGCAATCAGCCCCAGCATTTT
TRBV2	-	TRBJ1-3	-	CASSGGGNRGNTIYF	TGTGCCAGCAGTGGTGGAGGGAACCGCGGAAACACCATATATTTT
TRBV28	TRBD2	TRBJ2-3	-	CASSPPGLAGTDTQYF	TGTGCCAGCAGTCCTCCGGGACTAGCTGGCACAGATACGCAGTATTTT
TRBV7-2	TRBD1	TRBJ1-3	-	CASSSRMGTGSGNTIYF	TGTGCCAGCAGCTCCCGGATGGGGACAGGGTCTGGAAACACCATATATTTT
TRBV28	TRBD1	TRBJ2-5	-	CASSLGGQGETQYF	TGTGCCAGCAGTTTAGGGGGACAGGGGGAGACCCAGTACTTC
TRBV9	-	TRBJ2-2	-	CASSVVGADTGELFF	TGTGCCAGCAGCGTAGTAGGGGCAGACACCGGGGAGCTGTTTTTT
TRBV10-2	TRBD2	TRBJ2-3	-	CASSELAGGVDTQYF	TGCGCCAGCAGTGAGCTAGCGGGGGGAGTAGATACGCAGTATTTT
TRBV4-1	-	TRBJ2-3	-	CASSPNLVSTDTQYF	TGCGCCAGCTCCCCCAATCTAGTGAGCACAGATACGCAGTATTTT
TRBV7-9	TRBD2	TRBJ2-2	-	CASSLGTSGSTGELFF	TGTGCCAGCAGCTTAGGGACTAGCGGGAGCACCGGGGAGCTGTTTTTT
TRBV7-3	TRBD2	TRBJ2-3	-	CASSPSGGRADTQYF	TGTGCCAGCAGCCCCAGCGGGGGGCGCGCAGATACGCAGTATTTT
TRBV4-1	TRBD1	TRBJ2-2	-	CASSQNRGVPGELFF	TGCGCCAGCAGCCAAAACAGGGGAGTGCCCGGGGAGCTGTTTTTT
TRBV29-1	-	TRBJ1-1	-	CSLLDNLNTEAFF	TGCAGCTTATTGGACAACCTGAACACTGAAGCTTTCTTT
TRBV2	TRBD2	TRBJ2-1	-	CATPRTSGTPHSEQFF	TGTGCCACACCAAGGACTAGCGGGACCCCTCACTCTGAGCAGTTCTTC
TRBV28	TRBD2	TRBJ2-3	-	CASSLLTSGASTDTQYF	TGTGCCAGCAGTTTACTTACTAGCGGGGCTAGCACAGATACGCAGTATTTT
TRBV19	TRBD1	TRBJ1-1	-	CASGNRGNTEAFF	TGTGCCAGTGGAAACAGGGGGAACACTGAAGCTTTCTTT
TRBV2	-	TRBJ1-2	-	CASSEGAESYTF	TGTGCCAGCAGTGAAGGGGCCGAGAGCTACACCTTC
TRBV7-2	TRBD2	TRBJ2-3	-	CASSRLGGGGTDTQYF	TGTGCCAGCAGCCGACTGGGCGGGGGTGGCACAGATACGCAGTATTTT
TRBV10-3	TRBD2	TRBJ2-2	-	CAISGLAGSTGELFF	TGTGCCATCAGCGGACTAGCGGGAAGCACCGGGGAGCTGTTTTTT
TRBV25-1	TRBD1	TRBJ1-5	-	CASSPRDRGLDQPQHF	TGTGCCAGCAGCCCCCGGGACAGGGGGTTGGATCAGCCCCAGCATTTT
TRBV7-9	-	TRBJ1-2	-	CASSEDVWTGDGYTF	TGTGCCAGCAGCGAAGACGTGTGGACTGGCGATGGCTACACCTTC
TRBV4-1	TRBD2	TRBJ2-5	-	CASSQAAGGPETQYF	TGCGCCAGCAGCCAAGCGGCGGGGGGGCCAGAGACCCAGTACTTC
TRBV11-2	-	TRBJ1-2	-	CASKRGNYGYTF	TGTGCCAGCAAGCGGGGGAACTATGGCTACACCTTC
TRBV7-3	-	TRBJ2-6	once	CASSPNSTPLSGANVLTF	TGTGCCAGCAGCCCAAACAGTACCCCCCTCTCTGGGGCCAACGTCCTGACTTTC
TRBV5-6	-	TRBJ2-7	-	CASTRQPRQEQYF	TGTGCCAGCACTCGACAGCCGAGACAAGAGCAGTACTTC
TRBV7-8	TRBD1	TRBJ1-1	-	CASSVDRESEAFF	TGTGCCAGCAGCGTGGACAGGGAGTCTGAAGCTTTCTTT
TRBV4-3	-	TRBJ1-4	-	CASSPKTSPNEKLFF	TGCGCCAGCAGCCCGAAGACATCTCCGAATGAAAAACTGTTTTTT
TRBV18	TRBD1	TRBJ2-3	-	CASSKAGGFTDTQYF	TGTGCCAGCTCAAAGGCAGGGGGTTTCACAGATACGCAGTATTTT
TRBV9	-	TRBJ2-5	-	CASSGGTLPGETQYF	TGTGCCAGCAGCGGCGGGACCCTCCCGGGAGAGACCCAGTACTTC
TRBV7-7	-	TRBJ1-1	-	CASSLRPGDEAFF	TGTGCTAGCAGCTTACGGCCCGGAGATGAAGCTTTCTTT
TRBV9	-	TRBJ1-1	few	CASSVDRVTEAFF	TGTGCCAGCAGCGTTGACCGGGTCACTGAAGCTTTCTTT
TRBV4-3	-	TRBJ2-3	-	CASSQRGGGTDTQYF	TGCGCCAGCAGCCAAAGGGGGGGAGGGACAGATACGCAGTATTTT
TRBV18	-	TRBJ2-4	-	CASSLAPDIGKNIQYF	TGTGCCAGCTCACTGGCTCCCGACATCGGCAAAAACATTCAGTACTTC
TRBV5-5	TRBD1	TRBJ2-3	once	CASTLQGSTDTQYF	TGTGCCAGCACTCTACAGGGGAGCACAGATACGCAGTATTTT
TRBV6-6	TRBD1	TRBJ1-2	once	CASSGGTVYGYTF	TGTGCCAGCAGCGGAGGGACAGTCTATGGCTACACCTTC
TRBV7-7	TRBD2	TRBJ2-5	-	CASSLRTSHQETQYF	TGTGCTAGCAGCCTCAGGACTAGTCACCAAGAGACCCAGTACTTC
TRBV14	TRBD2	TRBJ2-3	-	CASSPGLAGTDTQYF	TGTGCCAGCAGCCCGGGACTAGCGGGCACAGATACGCAGTATTTT
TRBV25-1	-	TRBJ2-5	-	CASSEFEPGYQETQYF	TGTGCCAGCAGTGAATTTGAACCGGGTTATCAAGAGACCCAGTACTTC
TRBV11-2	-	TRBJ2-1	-	CASSPSGDEQFF	TGTGCCAGCAGCCCATCCGGGGATGAGCAGTTCTTC
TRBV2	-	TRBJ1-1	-	CASSEDSYTEAFF	TGTGCCAGCAGTGAGGACTCTTACACTGAAGCTTTCTTT
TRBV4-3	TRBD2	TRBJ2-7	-	CASSQSAGVTYEQYF	TGCGCCAGCAGCCAAAGCGCGGGGGTGACCTACGAGCAGTACTTC